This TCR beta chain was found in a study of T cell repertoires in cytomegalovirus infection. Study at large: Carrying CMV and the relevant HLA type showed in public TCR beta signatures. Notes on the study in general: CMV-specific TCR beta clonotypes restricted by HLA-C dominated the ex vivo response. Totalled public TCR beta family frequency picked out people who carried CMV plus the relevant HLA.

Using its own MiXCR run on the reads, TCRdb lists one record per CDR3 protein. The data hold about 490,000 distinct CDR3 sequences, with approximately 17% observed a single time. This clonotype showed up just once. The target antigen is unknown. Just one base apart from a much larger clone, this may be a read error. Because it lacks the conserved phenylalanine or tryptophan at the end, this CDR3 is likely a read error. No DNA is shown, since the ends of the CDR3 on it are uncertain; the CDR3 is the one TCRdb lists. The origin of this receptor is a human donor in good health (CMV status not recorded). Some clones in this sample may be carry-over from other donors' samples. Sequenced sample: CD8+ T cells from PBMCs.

CDR3 sequence reads: CASSSTSGRPGSFI. The V and J genes are TRBV5-4 and TRBJ2-1; TRBD2, the table's D call, lacks a check against the DNA. The CDR3 spans 14 amino acids, including both terminal residues. CDR1 is SGHNT, CDR2 YYREEE, per germline (reference sequence).